A selection of T cell receptor beta chains follows, all from one sample in a study of beta chain features in type 1 diabetes. The method was immunoSEQ multiplex PCR; TCRdb's version includes in-frame clones alone and lacks a portion of them. The top ten hold more than 3% of the sample, which has 240,000 or so clones, 25% to 30% seen once. The specimen sequenced was central memory CD4+ T cells from blood. The receptors derive from a man aged 25-45 years in good health. Each CDR3 is given with its conserved first and last residue. D genes are given only for firm matches. Clone size is not always given. Where it is, it says once, few, many or a class for expanded clones.

TRBV7-2	TRBJ2-7	.	TRBD2	CASSLYSGGVYEQYF	TGTGCCAGCAGCTTATACAGCGGGGGGGTATACGAGCAGTACTTC
TRBV7-2	TRBJ2-4	.	.	CASSTLGGGNIQYF	TGTGCCAGCTCCACACTTGGGGGCGGAAACATTCAGTACTTC
TRBV19	TRBJ2-5	.	.	CASSLRQTETQYF	TGTGCCAGTAGTCTAAGACAGACAGAGACCCAGTACTTC
TRBV25-1	TRBJ1-5	.	.	CASSATLGGQPQHF	TGTGCCAGCAGTGCTACCTTGGGGGGGCAGCCCCAGCATTTT
TRBV2	TRBJ2-1	few	TRBD1	CASRDRDLNEQFF	TGTGCCAGCCGGGACAGGGATCTGAATGAGCAGTTCTTC
TRBV30	TRBJ1-2	few	TRBD1	CAWSLDRDGYTF	TGTGCCTGGAGCCTGGACAGGGATGGCTACACCTTC
TRBV19	TRBJ1-5	many	TRBD1	CASRMTGVSQPQHF	TGTGCCAGTAGAATGACAGGGGTATCTCAGCCCCAGCATTTT
TRBV7-2	TRBJ2-5	.	.	CASSLTAVSQETQYF	TGTGCCAGCAGCTTAACAGCGGTATCCCAAGAGACCCAGTACTTC
TRBV7-9	TRBJ1-1	few	.	CASSSYSANTEAFF	TGTGCCAGCAGTTCCTATTCCGCTAACACTGAAGCTTTCTTT
TRBV10-3	TRBJ1-3	few	TRBD1	CAIRGQLSGNTIYF	TGTGCCATCAGGGGACAGCTATCTGGAAACACCATATATTTT
TRBV7-9	TRBJ1-5	many	.	CASSPLRWTVGNQPQHF	TGTGCCAGCAGCCCACTTAGGTGGACAGTTGGCAATCAGCCCCAGCATTTT
TRBV4-2	TRBJ2-2	.	.	CASSQTLGRNTGELFF	TGTGCCAGCAGCCAAACATTAGGGAGAAACACCGGGGAGCTGTTTTTT
TRBV29-1	TRBJ1-2	few	.	CSGSTRDTSYGYTF	TGCAGCGGATCGACCCGGGACACTAGCTATGGCTACACCTTC
TRBV30	TRBJ2-5	.	.	CAGQGLALETQYF	TGTGCCGGCCAAGGACTCGCACTGGAGACCCAGTACTTC
TRBV16	TRBJ2-7	.	.	CASSQSGMGYEQYF	TGTGCCAGCAGCCAATCAGGGATGGGCTACGAGCAGTACTTC
TRBV4-1	TRBJ2-5	.	.	CASSFEANARGEQYF	TGCGCCAGCAGCTTTGAGGCGAATGCACGAGGGGAGCAGTACTTC
TRBV13	TRBJ1-5	.	TRBD1	CASSSGQGSPPQHF	TGTGCCAGCAGCTCCGGACAGGGGAGTCCGCCCCAGCATTTT